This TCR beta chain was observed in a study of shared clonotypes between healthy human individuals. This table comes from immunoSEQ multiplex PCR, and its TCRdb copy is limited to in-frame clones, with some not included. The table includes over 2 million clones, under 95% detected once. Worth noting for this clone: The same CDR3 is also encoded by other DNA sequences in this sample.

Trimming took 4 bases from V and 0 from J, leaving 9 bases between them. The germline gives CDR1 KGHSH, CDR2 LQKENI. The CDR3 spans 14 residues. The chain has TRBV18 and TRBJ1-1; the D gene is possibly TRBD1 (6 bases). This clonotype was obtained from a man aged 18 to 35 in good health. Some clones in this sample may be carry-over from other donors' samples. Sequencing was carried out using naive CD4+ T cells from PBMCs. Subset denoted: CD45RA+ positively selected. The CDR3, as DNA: TGTGCCAGCTCACGAGGGGGTATGAACACTGAAGCTTTCTTT. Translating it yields CASSRGGMNTEAFF.